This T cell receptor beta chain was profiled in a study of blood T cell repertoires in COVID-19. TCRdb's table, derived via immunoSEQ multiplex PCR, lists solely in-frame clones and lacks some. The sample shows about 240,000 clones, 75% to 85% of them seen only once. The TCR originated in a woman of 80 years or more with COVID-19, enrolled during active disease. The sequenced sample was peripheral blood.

Here the CDR3 DNA reads TGCGCCAGCAGCTTGGAGGCAGGGGGCTTGATCGAGCAGTACTTC. It is translated as CASSLEAGGLIEQYF. V usage is TRBV5-1 and J usage is TRBJ2-7, with 8 bases fitting TRBD1. The V segment lost 0 bases and the J segment 6 bases; nucleotides outside the gene matches: 8. This CDR3 comprises 15 residues. CDR1 and CDR2 (germline): SGHRS, YFSETQ.